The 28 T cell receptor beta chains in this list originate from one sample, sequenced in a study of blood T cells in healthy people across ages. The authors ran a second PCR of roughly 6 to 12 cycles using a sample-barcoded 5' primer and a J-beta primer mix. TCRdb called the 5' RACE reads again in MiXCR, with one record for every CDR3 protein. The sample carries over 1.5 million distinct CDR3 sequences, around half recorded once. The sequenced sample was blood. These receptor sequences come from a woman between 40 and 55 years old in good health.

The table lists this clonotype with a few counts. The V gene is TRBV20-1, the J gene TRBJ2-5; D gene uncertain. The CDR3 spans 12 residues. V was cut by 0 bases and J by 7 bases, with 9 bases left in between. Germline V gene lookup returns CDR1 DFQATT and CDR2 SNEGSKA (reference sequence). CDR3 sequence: CSAREGVGTQYF. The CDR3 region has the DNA TGCAGTGCTAGAGAGGGTGTGGGGACCCAGTACTTC.

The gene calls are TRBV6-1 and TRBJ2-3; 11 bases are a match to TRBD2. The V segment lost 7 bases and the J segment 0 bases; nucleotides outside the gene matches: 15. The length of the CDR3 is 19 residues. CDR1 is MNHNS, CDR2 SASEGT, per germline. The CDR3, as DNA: TGTGCCAGCAAAATTTCTCTAGCGGGGGGTGTAGTTAGCACAGATACGCAGTATTTT. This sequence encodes CASKISLAGGVVSTDTQYF.

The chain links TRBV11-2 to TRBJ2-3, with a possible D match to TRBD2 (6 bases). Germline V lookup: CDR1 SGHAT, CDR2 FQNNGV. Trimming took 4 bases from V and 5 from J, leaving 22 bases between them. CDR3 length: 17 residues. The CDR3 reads CASSYFWGVPGQDTQYF. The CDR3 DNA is TGTGCCAGCAGCTACTTTTGGGGGGTCCCAGGGCAAGATACGCAGTATTTT.

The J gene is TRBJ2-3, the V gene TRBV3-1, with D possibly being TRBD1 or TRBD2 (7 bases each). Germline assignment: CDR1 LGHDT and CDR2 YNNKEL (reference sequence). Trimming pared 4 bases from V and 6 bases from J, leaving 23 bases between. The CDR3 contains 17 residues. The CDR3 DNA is TGTGCCAGCAGCCGCCCCGGGGAGGGGGCACCGCTTGATACGCAGTATTTT. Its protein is CASSRPGEGAPLDTQYF.

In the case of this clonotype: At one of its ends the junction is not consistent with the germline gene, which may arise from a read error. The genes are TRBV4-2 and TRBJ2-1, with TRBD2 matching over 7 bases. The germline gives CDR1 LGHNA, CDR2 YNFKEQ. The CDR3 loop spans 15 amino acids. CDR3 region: CASGQDRAGEREQFF. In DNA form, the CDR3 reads TGTGCCAGCGGCCAAGATCGGGCGGGAGAAAGGGAGCAGTTCTTC.

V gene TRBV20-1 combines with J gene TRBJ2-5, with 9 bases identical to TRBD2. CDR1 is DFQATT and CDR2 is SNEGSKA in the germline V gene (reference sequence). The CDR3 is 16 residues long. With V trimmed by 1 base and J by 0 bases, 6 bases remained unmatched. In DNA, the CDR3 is TGCAGTGCTAGAGGACTAGCGGATATGTACCAAGAGACCCAGTACTTC. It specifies CSARGLADMYQETQYF.

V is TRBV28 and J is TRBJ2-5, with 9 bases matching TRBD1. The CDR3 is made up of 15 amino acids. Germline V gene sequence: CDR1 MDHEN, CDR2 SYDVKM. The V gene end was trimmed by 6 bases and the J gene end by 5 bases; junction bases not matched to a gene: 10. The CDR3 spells CASSRGQGRGETQYF. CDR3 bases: TGTGCCAGCAGCCGGGGACAGGGCCGGGGCGAGACCCAGTACTTC.

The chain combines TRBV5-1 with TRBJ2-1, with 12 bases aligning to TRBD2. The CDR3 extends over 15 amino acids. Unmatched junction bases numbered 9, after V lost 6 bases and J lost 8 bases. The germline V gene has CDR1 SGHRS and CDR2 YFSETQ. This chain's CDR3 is CASTTWTSGVDEQFF. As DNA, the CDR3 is TGCGCCAGCACGACTTGGACTAGCGGGGTGGATGAGCAGTTCTTC.

The CDR3 loop reads CATSDPRDLRADTQYF. The DNA for the CDR3 is TGTGCCACCAGTGACCCACGGGACCTCCGTGCAGATACGCAGTATTTT. V and J are TRBV24-1 and TRBJ2-3; D possibly matches TRBD1 or TRBD2 (5 bases each). Trimming removed 4 bases from V and 4 bases from J, with 17 bases in between. The V gene's germline CDR1 is KGHDR and CDR2 SFDVKD. The CDR3 covers 16 residues.

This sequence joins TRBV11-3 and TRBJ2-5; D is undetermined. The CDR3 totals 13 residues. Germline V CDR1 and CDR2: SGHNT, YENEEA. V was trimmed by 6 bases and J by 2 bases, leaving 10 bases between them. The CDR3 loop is CASSVAEQETQYF. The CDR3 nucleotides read TGTGCCAGCAGTGTCGCAGAACAAGAGACCCAGTACTTC.

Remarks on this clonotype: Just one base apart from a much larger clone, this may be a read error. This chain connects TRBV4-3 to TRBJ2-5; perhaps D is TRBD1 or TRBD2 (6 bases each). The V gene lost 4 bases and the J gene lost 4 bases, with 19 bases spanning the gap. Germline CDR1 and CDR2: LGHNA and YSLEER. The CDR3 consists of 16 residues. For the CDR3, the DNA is TGCGCCAGCAGCCGAGACGGGGGACATTTCCCAGAGACCCAGTACTTC. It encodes CASSRDGGHFPETQYF.

Here the CDR3 DNA reads TGTGCCAGCAGCTTGGTAGGGGGAGAGGGGGATGAAAAACTGTTTTTT. It codes for CASSLVGGEGDEKLFF. The rearrangement joins TRBV5-6 to TRBJ1-4; D perhaps matches TRBD1 (6 bases). The CDR3 runs 16 residues. Germline V gene sequence: CDR1 SGHDT, CDR2 YYEEEE. Trimming left V 0 bases short and J 6 bases short, with 15 bases between.

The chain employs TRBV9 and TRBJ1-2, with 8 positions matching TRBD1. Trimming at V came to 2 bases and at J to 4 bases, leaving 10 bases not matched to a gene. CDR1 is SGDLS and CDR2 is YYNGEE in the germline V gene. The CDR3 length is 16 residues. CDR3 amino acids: CASSVRTGPSSYGYTF. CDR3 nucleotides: TGTGCCAGCAGCGTCCGGACAGGGCCAAGCTCCTATGGCTACACCTTC.

The CDR3 DNA sequence: TGCAGCGTTGAATGGGCGGCGGGGGGCTACACCTTC. Protein: CSVEWAAGGYTF. The chain uses TRBV29-1 and TRBJ1-2; D unresolved. Trimming stripped 2 bases from V and 8 bases from J, with 12 bases between. In germline, CDR1 is SQVTM, CDR2 ANQGSEA. This CDR3 is built from 12 residues.

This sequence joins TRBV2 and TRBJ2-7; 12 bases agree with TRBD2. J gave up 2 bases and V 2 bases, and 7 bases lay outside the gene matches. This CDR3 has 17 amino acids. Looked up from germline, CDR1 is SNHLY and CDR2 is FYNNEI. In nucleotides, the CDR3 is TGTGCCAGCAGTGAAATACTAGCGGGGGGTCTTACCTACGAGCAGTACTTC. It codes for CASSEILAGGLTYEQYF.

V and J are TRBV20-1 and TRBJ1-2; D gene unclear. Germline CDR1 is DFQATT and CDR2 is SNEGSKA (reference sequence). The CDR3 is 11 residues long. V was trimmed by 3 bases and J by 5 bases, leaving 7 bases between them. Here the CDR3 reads CSARQIYGYTF. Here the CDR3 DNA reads TGCAGTGCTAGGCAGATATATGGCTACACCTTC.

CDR3 coding DNA: TGCAGCGTTGATCTACAGGGGGCGGGGAATGAGCAGTTCTTC. Translation gives CSVDLQGAGNEQFF. The chain recombines TRBV29-1 with TRBJ2-1; 9 positions match TRBD1. From germline, CDR1 is SQVTM and CDR2 ANQGSEA. V was pared by 3 bases and J by 7 bases, with 7 bases of the junction left unmatched. This CDR3 contains 14 residues.

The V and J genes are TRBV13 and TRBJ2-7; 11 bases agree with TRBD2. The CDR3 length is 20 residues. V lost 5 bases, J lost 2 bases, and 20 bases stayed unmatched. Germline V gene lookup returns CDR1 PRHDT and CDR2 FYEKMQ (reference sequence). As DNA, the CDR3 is TGTGCCAGCAGCGGACCCGACAAGACTAGCGGGGTCTTATTTCCCTACGAGCAGTACTTC. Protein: CASSGPDKTSGVLFPYEQYF.

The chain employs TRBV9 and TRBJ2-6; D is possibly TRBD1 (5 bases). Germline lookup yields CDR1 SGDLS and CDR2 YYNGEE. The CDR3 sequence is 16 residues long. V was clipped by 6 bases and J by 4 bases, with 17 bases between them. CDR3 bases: TGTGCCAGCAACGCAGGGATGGGTCTCGGGGCCAACGTCCTGACTTTC. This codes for CASNAGMGLGANVLTF.

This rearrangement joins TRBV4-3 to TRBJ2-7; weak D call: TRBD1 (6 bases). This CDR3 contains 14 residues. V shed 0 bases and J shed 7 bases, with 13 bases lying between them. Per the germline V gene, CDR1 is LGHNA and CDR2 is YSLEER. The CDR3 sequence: CASSQDEVDREQYF. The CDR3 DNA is TGCGCCAGCAGCCAAGACGAGGTGGACAGAGAGCAGTACTTC.

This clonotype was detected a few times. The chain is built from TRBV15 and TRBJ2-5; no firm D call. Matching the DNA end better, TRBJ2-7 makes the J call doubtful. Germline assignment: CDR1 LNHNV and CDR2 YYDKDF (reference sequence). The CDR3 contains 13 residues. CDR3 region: CATSKDLIYEQYF. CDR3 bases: TGTGCCACCAGCAAAGACCTCATTTACGAGCAGTACTTC.

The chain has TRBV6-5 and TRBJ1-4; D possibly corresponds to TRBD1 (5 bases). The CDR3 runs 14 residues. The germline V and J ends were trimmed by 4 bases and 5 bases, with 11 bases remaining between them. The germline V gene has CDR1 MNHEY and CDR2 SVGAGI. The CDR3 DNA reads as TGTGCCAGCAGTTGGGGACGTACGAATGAAAAACTGTTTTTT. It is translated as CASSWGRTNEKLFF.

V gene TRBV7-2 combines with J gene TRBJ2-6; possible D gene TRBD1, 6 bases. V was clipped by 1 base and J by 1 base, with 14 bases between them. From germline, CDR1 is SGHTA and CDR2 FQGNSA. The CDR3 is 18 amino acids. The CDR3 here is CASSLVRGHLSGANVLTF. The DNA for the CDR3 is TGTGCCAGCAGCTTAGTTCGGGGACACCTATCTGGGGCCAACGTCCTGACTTTC.

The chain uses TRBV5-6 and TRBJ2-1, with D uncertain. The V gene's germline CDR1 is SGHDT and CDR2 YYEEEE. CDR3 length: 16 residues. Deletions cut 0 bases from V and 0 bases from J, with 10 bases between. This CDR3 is CASSLATVSSYNEQFF. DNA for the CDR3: TGTGCCAGCAGCTTGGCCACAGTAAGCTCCTACAATGAGCAGTTCTTC.

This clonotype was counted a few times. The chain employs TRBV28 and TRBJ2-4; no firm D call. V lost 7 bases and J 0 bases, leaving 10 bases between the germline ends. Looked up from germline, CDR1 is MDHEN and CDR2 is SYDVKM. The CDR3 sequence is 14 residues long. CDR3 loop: CASIGLVAKNIQYF. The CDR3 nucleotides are TGTGCCAGCATCGGGCTTGTAGCCAAAAACATTCAGTACTTC.

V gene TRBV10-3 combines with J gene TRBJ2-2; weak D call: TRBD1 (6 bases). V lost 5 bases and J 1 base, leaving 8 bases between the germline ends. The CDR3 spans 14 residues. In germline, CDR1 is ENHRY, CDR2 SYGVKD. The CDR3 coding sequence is TGTGCCATCAGTCCGGGACAGAACACCGGGGAGCTGTTTTTT. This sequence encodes CAISPGQNTGELFF.

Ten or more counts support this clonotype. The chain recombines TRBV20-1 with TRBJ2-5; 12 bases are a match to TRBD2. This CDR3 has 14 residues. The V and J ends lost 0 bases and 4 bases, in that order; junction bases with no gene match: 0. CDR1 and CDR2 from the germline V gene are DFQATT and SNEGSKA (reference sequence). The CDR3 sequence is CSAREGLAGETQYF. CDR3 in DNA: TGCAGTGCTAGAGAGGGACTAGCGGGAGAGACCCAGTACTTC.

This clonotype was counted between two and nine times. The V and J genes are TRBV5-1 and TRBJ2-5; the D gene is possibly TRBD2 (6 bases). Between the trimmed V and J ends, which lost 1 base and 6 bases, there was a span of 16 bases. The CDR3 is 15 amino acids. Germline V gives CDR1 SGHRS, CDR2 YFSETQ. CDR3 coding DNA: TGCGCCAGCAGCTTGAAGTGGGACTCCCCCAAGACCCAGTACTTC. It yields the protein CASSLKWDSPKTQYF.